These 10 T cell receptor beta chains came from one sample sequenced in a study of shared clonotypes between healthy human individuals (dated by TCRdb to 2018 to 2021). Libraries were made using the immunoSEQ multiplex PCR assay. The source is immuneACCESS, and TCRdb retained only in-frame sequences with V and J called. Part of the clones is not carried over; for the studies checked, unresolved V genes explain less than half of this, and the remainder is unexplained. The sample has a few million clones on record, 90% to 95% of them singletons. The ten largest clones represent around 1.7% of the sample. CD8 naive samples were obtained by positive selection for CCR7 among CD45RO-negative cells, yielding a CD45RA+CCR7+ population from which TemRA cells were excluded. The sample was naive CD8+ T cells from PBMCs. The cell subset or site label for this specimen denotes: CD45RA+CCR7+. The receptors here all came from a young man in good health. Some clones in this sample may be carry-over from other donors' samples.

V is TRBV19 and J is TRBJ2-1; 8 nucleotides line up with TRBD1. From germline, CDR1 is LNHDA and CDR2 SQIVND (reference sequence). V was pared by 5 bases and J by 2 bases, with 8 bases of the junction left unmatched. CDR3 length: 16 residues. CDR3 residues: CASSLGQGVAYNEQFF. As DNA, the CDR3 is TGTGCCAGTAGTCTAGGACAGGGAGTGGCCTACAATGAGCAGTTCTTC. The whole variable domain, remainder taken from reference TRBV19 and TRBJ2-1, is DGGITQSPKYLFRKEGQNVTLSCEQNLNHDAMYWYRQDPGQGLRLIYYSQIVNDFQKGDIAEGYSVSREKKESFPLTVTSAQKNPTAFYLCASSLGQGVAYNEQFFGPGTRLTVL.

This chain uses TRBV28 with TRBJ2-7, with 8 nucleotides matching TRBD2. V dropped 5 bases and J dropped 5; count of bases not matched to a gene: 8. Germline V CDR1 and CDR2: MDHEN, SYDVKM. There are 14 residues in the CDR3. As DNA, the CDR3 is TGTGCCAGCAGTCCCGGGGGGGAAAACCACGAGCAGTACTTC. This encodes CASSPGGENHEQYF.

The chain joins TRBV27 to TRBJ1-2; TRBD1 matches 11 bases. The J segment lost 7 bases and the V segment lost 5 bases, leaving 9 bases of the junction unmatched. Germline V gene lookup returns CDR1 MNHEY and CDR2 SMNVEV (reference sequence). The CDR3 runs 15 residues. The DNA for the CDR3 is TGTGCCAGCAGTCTCGTCCCGGACAGGGGGCTTGGCTACACCTTC. Its protein is CASSLVPDRGLGYTF.

This clone was recorded a few times. This chain connects TRBV10-2 to TRBJ1-1; the D gene is possibly TRBD1 (5 bases). Trimming stripped 7 bases from V and 1 base from J, with 16 bases between. Looked up from germline, CDR1 is WSHSY and CDR2 is SAAADI. This CDR3 comprises 15 residues. CDR3 amino acids: CASIAQRGKNTEAFF. The CDR3 DNA reads as TGCGCCAGCATCGCTCAGAGGGGTAAGAACACTGAAGCTTTCTTT.

The chain couples TRBV27 to TRBJ2-7; 7 positions match TRBD2. The CDR3 loop spans 15 amino acids. V was pared by 5 bases and J by 3 bases, with 10 bases of the junction left unmatched. CDR1 MNHEY and CDR2 SMNVEV come from the germline V gene (reference sequence). The DNA of the CDR3 is TGTGCCAGCAGTCCCGGGAGTAGCGGGTACTACGAGCAGTACTTC. Translating gives CASSPGSSGYYEQYF.

V and J are TRBV7-3 and TRBJ2-1, with 7 nucleotides matching TRBD2. The CDR3 contains 16 residues. In germline, CDR1 is SGHTA, CDR2 FQGTGA. V was pared by 0 bases and J by 3 bases, with 5 bases of the junction left unmatched. CDR3 protein: CASSLTTWGGYNEQFF. The CDR3 DNA is TGTGCCAGCAGCTTAACCACCTGGGGGGGCTACAATGAGCAGTTCTTC.

The gene calls are TRBV6-5 and TRBJ2-1, with no clear D. This CDR3 has 14 residues. Germline CDR1 is MNHEY and CDR2 is SVGAGI. Trimming stripped 5 bases from V and 2 bases from J, with 10 bases between. CDR3 bases: TGTGCCAGCAGTCCGATGGCCCCCTACAATGAGCAGTTCTTC. Residues: CASSPMAPYNEQFF.

The chain links TRBV7-8 to TRBJ2-7, with D perhaps assigned TRBD1 or TRBD2 (5 bases each). This CDR3 region has 12 residues. V lost 3 bases, J lost 10 bases, and 13 bases lay in between. Looked up from germline, CDR1 is SGHVS and CDR2 is FQNEAQ. The CDR3 sequence: CASSFRQGPQYF. The CDR3 nucleotides are TGTGCCAGCAGCTTTCGGCAGGGACCCCAGTACTTC.

For this clone: Compared with germline, one end of the junction differs, possibly owing to a read error. CDR3 sequence (DNA): TGTGCCAGCAGCCCCCCGGGGACAAATAATCAAAAACTGTTTTTT. Translated: CASSPPGTNNQKLFF. The gene calls are TRBV7-9 and TRBJ1-4; tentative D call: TRBD1 (6 bases). This CDR3 has 15 residues. Germline V gene sequence: CDR1 SEHNR, CDR2 FQNEAQ (reference sequence).

The chain employs TRBV5-6 and TRBJ2-7, with 7 nucleotides matching TRBD1. The CDR3 extends over 15 amino acids. J was trimmed by 7 bases and V by 0 bases; bases with no gene match: 10. The germline gives CDR1 SGHDT, CDR2 YYEEEE. The CDR3: CASSLGTGAFGEQYF. CDR3 coding DNA: TGTGCCAGCAGCTTGGGTACAGGGGCGTTCGGGGAGCAGTACTTC. Filled out from reference TRBV5-6 and TRBJ2-7, the complete variable domain reads DAGVTQSPTHLIKTRGQQVTLRCSPKSGHDTVSWYQQALGQGPQFIFQYYEEEERQRGNFPDRFSGHQFPNYSSELNVNALLLGDSALYLCASSLGTGAFGEQYFGPGTRLTVT.